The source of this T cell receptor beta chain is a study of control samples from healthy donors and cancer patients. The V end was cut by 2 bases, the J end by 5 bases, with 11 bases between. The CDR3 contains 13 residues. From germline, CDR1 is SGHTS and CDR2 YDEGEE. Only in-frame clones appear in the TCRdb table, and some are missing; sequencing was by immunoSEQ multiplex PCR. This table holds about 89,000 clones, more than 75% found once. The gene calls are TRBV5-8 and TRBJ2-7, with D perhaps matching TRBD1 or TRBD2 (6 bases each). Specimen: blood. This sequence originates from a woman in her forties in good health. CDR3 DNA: TGTGCCAGCAGCTTCAACAGGGAGGACGAGCAGTACTTC. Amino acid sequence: CASSFNREDEQYF.